This T cell receptor beta chain was found in a study of cytomegalovirus exposure and HLA in healthy donors. Overall study results and limits: A few V segments could not be told apart, such as TRBV6-2 and TRBV6-3, and were left out. In vitro data verified three CMV-associated chains as specific for CMV antigens. Associated with cytomegalovirus, according to the listing, were around 160 TCR beta chains.

In regard to this clone: As yet, its antigen is unknown.

The PCR contained 60 Vbeta and 13 Jbeta primers. Clones were sequenced by immunoSEQ multiplex PCR, and TCRdb holds only the in-frame ones, with some missing. Seen here are some 78,000 clones, over 60% observed once, and the top ten hold roughly 10%. CDR1 is SQVTM, CDR2 ANQGSEA, per germline. The ends lost 3 bases at V and 5 bases at J; junction bases unmatched: 7. The CDR3 length is 14 residues. V usage is TRBV29-1 and J usage is TRBJ1-2, with 9 bases matching TRBD1. This clonotype was obtained from a woman in her 40s in good health and CMV-seropositive. Sequencing was performed on PBMCs. CDR3 nucleotides: TGCAGCGTTGACTCGGGACAGGGCAATTATGGCTACACCTTC. Amino acids: CSVDSGQGNYGYTF.